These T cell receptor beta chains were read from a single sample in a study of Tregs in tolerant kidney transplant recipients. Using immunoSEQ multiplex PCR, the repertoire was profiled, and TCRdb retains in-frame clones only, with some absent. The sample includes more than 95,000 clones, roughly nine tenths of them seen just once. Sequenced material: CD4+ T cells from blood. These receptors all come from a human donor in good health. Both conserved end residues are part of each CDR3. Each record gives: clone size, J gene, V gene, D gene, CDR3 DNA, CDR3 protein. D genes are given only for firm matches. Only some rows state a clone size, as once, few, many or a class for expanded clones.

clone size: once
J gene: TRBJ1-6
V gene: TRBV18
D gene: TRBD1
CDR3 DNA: TGTGCCAGCTCACCCACTTTCGGACAGGCGAGCTCCTATAATTCACCCCTCCACTTT
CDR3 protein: CASSPTFGQASSYNSPLHF

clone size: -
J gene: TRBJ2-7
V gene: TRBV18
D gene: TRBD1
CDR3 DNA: TGTGCCAGCTCACCACGGGACAGGGGCGAGCAGTACTTC
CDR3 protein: CASSPRDRGEQYF

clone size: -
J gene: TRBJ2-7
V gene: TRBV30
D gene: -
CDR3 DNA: TGTGCCTGGAGTGTTCAGGTCCACGAGCAGTACTTC
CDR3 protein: CAWSVQVHEQYF

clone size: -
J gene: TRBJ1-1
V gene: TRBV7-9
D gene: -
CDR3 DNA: TGTGCCAGCAGCTCTGATGGGATGGGCACTGAAGCTTTCTTT
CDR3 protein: CASSSDGMGTEAFF

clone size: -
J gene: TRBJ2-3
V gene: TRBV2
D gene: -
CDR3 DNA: TGTGCCAGCAGTTCAGGAGATACGCAGTATTTT
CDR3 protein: CASSSGDTQYF

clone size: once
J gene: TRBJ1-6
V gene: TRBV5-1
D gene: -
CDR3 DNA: TGCGCCAGCAGCTTGTTAGGGGGGGCTTCACCCCTCCACTTT
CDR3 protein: CASSLLGGASPLHF

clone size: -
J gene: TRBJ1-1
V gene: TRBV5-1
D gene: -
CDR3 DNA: TGCGCCAGCAGTCGCAGTGGGAACACTGAAGCTTTCTTT
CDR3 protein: CASSRSGNTEAFF

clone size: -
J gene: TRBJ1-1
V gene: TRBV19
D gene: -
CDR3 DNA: TGTGCCAGTAGGCGGGGAGGTGGCACTGAAGCTTTCTTT
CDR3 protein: CASRRGGGTEAFF

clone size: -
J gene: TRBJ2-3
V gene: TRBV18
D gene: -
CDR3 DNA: TGTGCCAGCTCACCACGGATTTTAGACACAGATACGCAGTATTTT
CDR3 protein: CASSPRILDTDTQYF

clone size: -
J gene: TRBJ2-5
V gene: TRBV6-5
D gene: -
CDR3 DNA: TGTGCCAGCAGTTACCGGCAGGGACTAGAGACCCAGTACTTC
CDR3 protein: CASSYRQGLETQYF